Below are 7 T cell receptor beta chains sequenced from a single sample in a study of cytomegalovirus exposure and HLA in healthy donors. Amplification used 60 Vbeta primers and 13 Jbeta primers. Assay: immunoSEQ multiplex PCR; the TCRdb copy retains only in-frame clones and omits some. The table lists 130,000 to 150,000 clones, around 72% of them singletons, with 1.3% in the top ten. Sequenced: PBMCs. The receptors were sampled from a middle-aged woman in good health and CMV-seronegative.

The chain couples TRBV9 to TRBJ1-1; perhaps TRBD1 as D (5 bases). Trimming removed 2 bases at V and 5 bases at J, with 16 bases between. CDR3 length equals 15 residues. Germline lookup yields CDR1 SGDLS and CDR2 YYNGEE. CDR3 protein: CASSVGVGGRTEAFF. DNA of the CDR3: TGTGCCAGCAGCGTGGGGGTGGGGGGAAGGACTGAAGCTTTCTTT.

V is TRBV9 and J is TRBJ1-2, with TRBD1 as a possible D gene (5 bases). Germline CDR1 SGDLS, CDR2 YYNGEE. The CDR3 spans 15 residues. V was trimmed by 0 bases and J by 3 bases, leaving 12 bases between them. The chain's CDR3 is CASSVEARGYYGYTF. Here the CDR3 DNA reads TGTGCCAGCAGCGTAGAGGCTCGGGGGTACTATGGCTACACCTTC.

The CDR3 loop is CSVARDKGNTEAFF. The CDR3 DNA reads TGCAGCGTTGCGAGGGACAAGGGGAACACTGAAGCTTTCTTT. The rearrangement links TRBV29-1 to TRBJ1-1; a possible D gene is TRBD1 (6 bases). Germline CDR1 reads SQVTM; CDR2 reads ANQGSEA. Trimming took off 4 bases at V and 1 base at J, with 13 bases between the two ends. The CDR3 sequence is 14 residues long.

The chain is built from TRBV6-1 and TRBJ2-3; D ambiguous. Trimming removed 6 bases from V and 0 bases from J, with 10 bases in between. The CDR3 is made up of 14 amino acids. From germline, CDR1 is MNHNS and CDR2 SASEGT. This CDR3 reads CASSFTRSTDTQYF. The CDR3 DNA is TGTGCCAGCAGCTTTACGCGGAGCACAGATACGCAGTATTTT.

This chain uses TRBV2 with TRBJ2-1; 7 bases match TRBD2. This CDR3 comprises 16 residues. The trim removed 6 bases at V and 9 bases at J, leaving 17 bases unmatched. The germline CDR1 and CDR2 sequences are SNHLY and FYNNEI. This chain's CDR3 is CASRDTKGPGGGEQFF. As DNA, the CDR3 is TGTGCCAGCAGGGATACAAAGGGCCCGGGAGGCGGTGAGCAGTTCTTC.

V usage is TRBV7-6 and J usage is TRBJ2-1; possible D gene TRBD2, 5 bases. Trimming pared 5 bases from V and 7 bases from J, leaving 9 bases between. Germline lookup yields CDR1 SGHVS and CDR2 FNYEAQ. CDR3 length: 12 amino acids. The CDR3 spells CASSPPGNEQFF. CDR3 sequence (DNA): TGTGCCAGCAGCCCTCCGGGGAATGAGCAGTTCTTC.

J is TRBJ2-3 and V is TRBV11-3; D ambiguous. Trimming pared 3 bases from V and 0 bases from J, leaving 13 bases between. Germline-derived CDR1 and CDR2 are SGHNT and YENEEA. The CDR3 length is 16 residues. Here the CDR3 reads CASSFSYGPSTDTQYF. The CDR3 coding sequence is TGTGCCAGCAGCTTTTCTTATGGGCCGAGCACAGATACGCAGTATTTT.